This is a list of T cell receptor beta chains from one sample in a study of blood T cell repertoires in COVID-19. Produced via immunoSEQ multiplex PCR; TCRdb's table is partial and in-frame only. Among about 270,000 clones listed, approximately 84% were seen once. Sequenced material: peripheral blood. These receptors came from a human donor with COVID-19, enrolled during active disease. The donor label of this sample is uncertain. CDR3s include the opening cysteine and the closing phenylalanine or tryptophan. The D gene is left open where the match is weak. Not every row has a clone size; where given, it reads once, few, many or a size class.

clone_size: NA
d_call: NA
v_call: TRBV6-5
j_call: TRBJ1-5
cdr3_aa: CASSYQQGTGQPQHF
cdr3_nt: TGTGCCAGCAGTTACCAACAGGGTACCGGTCAGCCCCAGCATTTT

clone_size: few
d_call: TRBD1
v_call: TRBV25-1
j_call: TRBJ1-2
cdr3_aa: CASSGLPPGQGALGGYTF
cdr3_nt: TGTGCCAGCAGTGGCCTCCCACCGGGACAGGGAGCTTTGGGTGGCTACACCTTC

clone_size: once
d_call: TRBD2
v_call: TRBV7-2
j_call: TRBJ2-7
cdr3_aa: CASSLGLGLLAADEQYF
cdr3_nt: TGTGCCAGCAGCTTAGGTCTGGGACTTCTAGCGGCCGACGAGCAGTACTTC

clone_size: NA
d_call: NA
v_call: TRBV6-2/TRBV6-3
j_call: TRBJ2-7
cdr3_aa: CASSLYVVRGAGDEQYF
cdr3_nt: TGTGCCAGCAGTTTGTATGTCGTTCGGGGGGCTGGCGACGAGCAGTACTTC

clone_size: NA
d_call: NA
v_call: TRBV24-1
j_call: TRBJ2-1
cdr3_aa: CATSDLHGEKQFF
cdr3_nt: TGTGCCACCAGTGATTTGCACGGGGAGAAACAGTTCTTC

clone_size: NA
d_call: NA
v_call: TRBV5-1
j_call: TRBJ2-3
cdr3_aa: CASSLVDSHTDTQYF
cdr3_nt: TGCGCCAGCAGCTTGGTAGACAGCCACACAGATACGCAGTATTTT

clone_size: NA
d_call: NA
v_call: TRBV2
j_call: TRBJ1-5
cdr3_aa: CASSVEDSQPQHF
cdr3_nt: TGTGCCAGCAGTGTGGAGGACAGCCAGCCCCAGCATTTT

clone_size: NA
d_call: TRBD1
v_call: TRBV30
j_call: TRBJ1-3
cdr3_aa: CAWSVQGGNTIYF
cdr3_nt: TGTGCCTGGAGTGTACAGGGGGGAAACACCATATATTTT

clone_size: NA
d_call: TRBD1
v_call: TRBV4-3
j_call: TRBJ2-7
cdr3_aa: CASSQSGTGTYEQYF
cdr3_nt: TGCGCCAGCAGCCAATCGGGGACAGGGACCTACGAGCAGTACTTC

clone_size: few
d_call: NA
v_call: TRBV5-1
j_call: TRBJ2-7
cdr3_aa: CASSLLGGTYEQYF
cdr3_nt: TGCGCCAGCAGCTTGCTCGGGGGAACCTACGAGCAGTACTTC

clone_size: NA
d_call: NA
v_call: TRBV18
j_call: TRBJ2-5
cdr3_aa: CASSRDSSGGGQETQYF
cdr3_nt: TGTGCCAGCTCCAGGGACTCTAGCGGAGGGGGCCAAGAGACCCAGTACTTC

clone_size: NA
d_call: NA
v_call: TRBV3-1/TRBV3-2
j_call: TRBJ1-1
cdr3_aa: CASSQSRGFTEAFF
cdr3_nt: TGTGCCAGCAGCCAGTCTCGCGGTTTCACTGAAGCTTTCTTT

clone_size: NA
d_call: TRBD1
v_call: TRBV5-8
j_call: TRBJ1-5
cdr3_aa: CASSPGQGDNQPQHF
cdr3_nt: TGTGCCAGCAGCCCGGGACAGGGAGATAATCAGCCCCAGCATTTT

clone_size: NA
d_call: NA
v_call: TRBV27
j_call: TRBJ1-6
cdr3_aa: CASGPLTASPGNSPLHF
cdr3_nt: TGTGCCAGCGGCCCCTTGACGGCGTCCCCGGGAAATTCACCCCTCCACTTT

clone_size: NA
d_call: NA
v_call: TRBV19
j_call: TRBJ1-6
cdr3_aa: CASSISGSSYNSPLHF
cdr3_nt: TGTGCCAGTAGTATCAGCGGGAGCTCCTATAATTCACCCCTCCACTTT

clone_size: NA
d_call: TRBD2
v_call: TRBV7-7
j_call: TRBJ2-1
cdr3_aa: CASRDQTSGRGYEQFF
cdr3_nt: TGTGCTAGCAGGGACCAGACTAGCGGGAGAGGGTATGAGCAGTTCTTC

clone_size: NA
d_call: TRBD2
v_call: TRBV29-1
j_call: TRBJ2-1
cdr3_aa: CSVSQSGGPSEQFF
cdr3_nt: TGCAGCGTTTCACAGTCGGGAGGGCCCAGTGAGCAGTTCTTC

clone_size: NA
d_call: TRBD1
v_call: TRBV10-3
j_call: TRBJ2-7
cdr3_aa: CAIGQGVDEQYF
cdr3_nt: TGTGCCATTGGACAGGGGGTCGACGAGCAGTACTTC

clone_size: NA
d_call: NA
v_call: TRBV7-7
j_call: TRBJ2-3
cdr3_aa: CASSQSVGTDTQYF
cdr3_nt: TGTGCTAGCAGCCAGAGCGTTGGGACAGATACGCAGTATTTT

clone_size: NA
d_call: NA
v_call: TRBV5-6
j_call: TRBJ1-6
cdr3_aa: CASSLGRSPLHF
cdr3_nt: TGTGCCAGCAGCTTGGGGAGGTCACCCCTCCACTTT

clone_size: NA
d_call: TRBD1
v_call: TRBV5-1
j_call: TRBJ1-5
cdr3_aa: CASRLGTGGPYSNQPQHF
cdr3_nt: TGCGCCAGCAGACTTGGGACAGGGGGCCCGTATAGCAATCAGCCCCAGCATTTT

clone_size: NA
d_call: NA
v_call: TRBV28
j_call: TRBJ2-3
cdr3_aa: CASVSGLGTDTQYF
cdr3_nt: TGTGCCAGTGTATCAGGGTTGGGCACAGATACGCAGTATTTT

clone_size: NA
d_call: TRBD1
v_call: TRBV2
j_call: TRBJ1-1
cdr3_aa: CASRGQANTEAFF
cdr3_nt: TGTGCCAGCAGGGGACAGGCGAACACTGAAGCTTTCTTT

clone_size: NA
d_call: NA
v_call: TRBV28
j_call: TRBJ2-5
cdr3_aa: CASSLPGQETQYF
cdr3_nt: TGTGCCAGCAGTTTACCGGGCCAAGAGACCCAGTACTTC

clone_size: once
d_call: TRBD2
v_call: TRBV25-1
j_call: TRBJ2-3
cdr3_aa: CATQGRGATDTQYF
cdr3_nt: TGTGCCACCCAGGGGCGGGGGGCCACAGATACGCAGTATTTT

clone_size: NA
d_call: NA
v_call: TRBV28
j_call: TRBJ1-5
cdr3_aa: CATEKQPPQPQHF
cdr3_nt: TGTGCCACCGAGAAACAGCCGCCTCAGCCCCAGCATTTT

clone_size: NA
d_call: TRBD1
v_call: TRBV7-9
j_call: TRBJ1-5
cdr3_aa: CASSLGQGFPQPQHF
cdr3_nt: TGTGCCAGCAGCTTAGGACAGGGGTTCCCACAGCCCCAGCATTTT

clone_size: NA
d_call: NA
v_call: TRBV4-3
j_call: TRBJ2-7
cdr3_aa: CASSRGRDYEQYF
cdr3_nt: TGCGCCAGCAGCCGTGGACGGGACTACGAGCAGTACTTC

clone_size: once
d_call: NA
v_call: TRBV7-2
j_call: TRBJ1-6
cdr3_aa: CASSLPYRPGHAYNSPLHF
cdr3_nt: TGTGCCAGCAGCCTACCCTACCGACCGGGACACGCATATAATTCACCCCTCCACTTT

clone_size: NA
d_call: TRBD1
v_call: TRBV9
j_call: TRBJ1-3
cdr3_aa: CASSVGRDRGAGNTIYF
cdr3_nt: TGTGCCAGCAGCGTAGGCAGGGACAGGGGAGCTGGAAACACCATATATTTT

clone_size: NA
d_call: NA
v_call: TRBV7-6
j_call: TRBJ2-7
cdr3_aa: CASSIGLDREQYF
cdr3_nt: TGTGCCAGCAGCATTGGACTTGATCGGGAGCAGTACTTC

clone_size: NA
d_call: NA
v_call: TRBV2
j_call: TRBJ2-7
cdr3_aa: CASSPILVNYEQYF
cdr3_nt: TGTGCCAGCAGTCCCATCTTAGTGAACTACGAGCAGTACTTC

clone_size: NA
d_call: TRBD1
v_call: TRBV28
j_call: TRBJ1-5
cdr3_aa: CASSSLRQGEGQPQHF
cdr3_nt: TGTGCCAGCAGTTCCCTTCGACAGGGCGAGGGTCAGCCCCAGCATTTT

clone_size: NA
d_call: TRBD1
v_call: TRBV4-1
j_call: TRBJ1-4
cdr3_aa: CASSQEGTGEGEKLFF
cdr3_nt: TGCGCCAGCAGCCAAGAGGGGACAGGGGAGGGAGAAAAACTGTTTTTT

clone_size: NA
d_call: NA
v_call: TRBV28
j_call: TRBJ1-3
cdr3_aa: CASSFPRGDTIYF
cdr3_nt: TGTGCCAGCAGTTTTCCCCGGGGGGACACCATATATTTT

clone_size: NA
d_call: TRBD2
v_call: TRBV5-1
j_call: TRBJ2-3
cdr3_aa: CASNVAPVAGVTDTQYF
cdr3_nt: TGCGCCAGCAACGTAGCCCCCGTAGCGGGGGTCACAGATACGCAGTATTTT

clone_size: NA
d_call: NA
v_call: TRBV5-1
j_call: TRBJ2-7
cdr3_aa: CASSLTGRDEQYF
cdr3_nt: TGCGCCAGCAGCTTGACAGGGCGAGACGAGCAGTACTTC

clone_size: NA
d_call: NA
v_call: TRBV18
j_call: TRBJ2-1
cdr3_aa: CASSPGTNARGEQFF
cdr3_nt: TGTGCCAGCTCACCTGGGACAAATGCACGGGGTGAGCAGTTCTTC

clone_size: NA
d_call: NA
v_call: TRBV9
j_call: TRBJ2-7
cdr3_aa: CASSVVSGAYEQYF
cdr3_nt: TGTGCCAGCAGCGTAGTTAGCGGCGCCTACGAGCAGTACTTC

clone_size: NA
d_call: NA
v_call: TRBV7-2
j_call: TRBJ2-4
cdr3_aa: CASSLRLGVNIQYF
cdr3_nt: TGTGCCAGCAGCTTACGGCTAGGGGTGAACATTCAGTACTTC

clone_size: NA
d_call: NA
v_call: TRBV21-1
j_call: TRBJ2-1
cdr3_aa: CASSKYKRKANEQFF
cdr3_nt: TGTGCCAGCAGCAAATATAAACGAAAAGCGAATGAGCAGTTCTTC

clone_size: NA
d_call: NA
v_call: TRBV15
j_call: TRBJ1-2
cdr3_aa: CATSRDRGAYGYTF
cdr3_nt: TGTGCCACCAGCAGAGATCGGGGGGCTTATGGCTACACCTTC

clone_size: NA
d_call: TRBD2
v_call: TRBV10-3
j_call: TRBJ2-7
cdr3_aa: CAISGQGTSGPITLSYEQYF
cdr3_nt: TGTGCCATCAGTGGGCAGGGGACTAGCGGCCCAATCACTCTCTCCTACGAGCAGTACTTC

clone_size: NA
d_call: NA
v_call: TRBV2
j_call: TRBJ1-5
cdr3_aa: CASKRGLGENQPQHF
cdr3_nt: TGTGCCAGCAAGAGGGGACTGGGTGAGAATCAGCCCCAGCATTTT

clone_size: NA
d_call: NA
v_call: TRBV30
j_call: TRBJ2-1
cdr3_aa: CAWSVGQRSYNEQFF
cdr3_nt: TGTGCCTGGAGTGTTGGCCAGCGGTCGTACAATGAGCAGTTCTTC

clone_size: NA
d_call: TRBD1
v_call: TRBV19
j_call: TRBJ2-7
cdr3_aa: CASSQTRDRSYEQYF
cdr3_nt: TGTGCCAGTAGCCAGACTCGGGACAGGTCCTACGAGCAGTACTTC

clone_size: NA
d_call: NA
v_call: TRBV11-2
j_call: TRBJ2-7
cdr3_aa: CASGGTVSSYEQYF
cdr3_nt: TGTGCCAGCGGAGGGACAGTGAGCTCCTACGAGCAGTACTTC

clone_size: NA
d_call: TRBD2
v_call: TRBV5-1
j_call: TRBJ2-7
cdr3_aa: CASSLASGRAYEQYF
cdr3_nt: TGCGCCAGCAGCTTGGCTAGCGGGAGAGCCTACGAGCAGTACTTC

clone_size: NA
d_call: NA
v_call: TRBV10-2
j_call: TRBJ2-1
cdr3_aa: CASSSRSMRDEQFF
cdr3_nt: TGCGCCAGCAGTAGTCGGTCAATGAGGGATGAGCAGTTCTTC

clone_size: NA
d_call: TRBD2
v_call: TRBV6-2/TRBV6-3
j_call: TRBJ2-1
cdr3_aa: CASSQSGLAGERSSYNEQFF
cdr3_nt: TGTGCCAGCAGCCAAAGCGGACTAGCGGGGGAGAGAAGCTCCTACAATGAGCAGTTCTTC

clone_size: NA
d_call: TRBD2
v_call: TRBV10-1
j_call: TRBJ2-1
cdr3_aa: CASSDPAGIYNEQFF
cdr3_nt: TGCGCCAGCAGTGATCCAGCGGGAATCTACAATGAGCAGTTCTTC

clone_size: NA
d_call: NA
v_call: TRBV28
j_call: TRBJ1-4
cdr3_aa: CASSLGGANEKLFF
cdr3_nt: TGTGCCAGCAGTTTGGGGGGGGCTAATGAAAAACTGTTTTTT

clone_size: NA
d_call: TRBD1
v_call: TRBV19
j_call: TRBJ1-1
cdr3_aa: CASSIQGTVEAFF
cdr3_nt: TGTGCCAGTAGTATTCAAGGGACAGTTGAAGCTTTCTTT